Below, 31 T cell receptor beta chains from the same sample are listed, as sequenced in a study of beta chain features in type 1 diabetes. The isolated RNA, all of it, was reverse transcribed, so expressed TCRB transcripts were what got sequenced. TCRdb's copy holds only in-frame clones and misses some; the assay was immunoSEQ multiplex PCR. The sample has about half a million clones, roughly 11% seen once. The sequenced sample consisted of naive CD4+ T cells from blood. Receptors originate from a woman in her late teens or twenties in good health.

The rearrangement uses TRBV7-8 and TRBJ2-1; TRBD1 aligns across 8 bases. The CDR3 has 14 residues. The V and J ends lost 5 bases and 8 bases, in that order; junction bases with no gene match: 8. Germline values: CDR1 SGHVS, CDR2 FQNEAQ. In nucleotides, the CDR3 is TGTGCCAGCAGCCTGACAGGGGCTTTCCATGAGCAGTTCTTC. It codes for CASSLTGAFHEQFF.

This clone was found a few times. The chain links TRBV25-1 to TRBJ1-1; D perhaps matches TRBD1 (6 bases). Germline CDR1 is MGHDK and CDR2 is SYGVNS. Trimming pared 3 bases from V and 9 bases from J, leaving 20 bases between. The CDR3 has 15 amino acids. In DNA, the CDR3 is TGTGCCAGCAGTGACCAAACCCCCTTGGGGGCAAAAGCTTTCTTT. Amino acid sequence: CASSDQTPLGAKAFF. The whole variable domain, remainder taken from reference TRBV25-1 and TRBJ1-1, is EADIYQTPRYLVIGTGKKITLECSQTMGHDKMYWYQQDPGMELHLIHYSYGVNSTEKGDLSSESTVSRIRTEHFPLTLESARPSHTSQYLCASSDQTPLGAKAFFGQGTRLTVV.

This clone was counted between two and nine times. This chain connects TRBV7-9 to TRBJ2-5; D is perhaps TRBD1 or TRBD2 (5 bases each). The germline gives CDR1 SEHNR, CDR2 FQNEAQ (reference sequence). V shed 4 bases and J shed 1 base, with 10 bases lying between them. This CDR3 contains 14 residues. The CDR3 is CASSSGQIQETQYF. The CDR3 nucleotides read TGTGCCAGCAGCTCGGGGCAGATCCAAGAGACCCAGTACTTC.

The rearrangement joins TRBV4-2 to TRBJ2-3; TRBD2 is a possible D gene (6 bases). This CDR3 spans 20 amino acids. V was clipped by 1 base and J by 2 bases, with 25 bases between them. Per the germline V gene, CDR1 is LGHNA and CDR2 is YNFKEQ. The CDR3 sequence is CASSQGLLTRSGLVTDTQYF. CDR3 sequence (DNA): TGTGCCAGCAGCCAAGGTCTATTAACACGAAGCGGGTTGGTCACAGATACGCAGTATTTT.

This clone was seen more than once but under ten times. V and J are TRBV7-2 and TRBJ2-5, with 9 bases matching TRBD2. J lost 2 bases, V lost 1 base, and 5 bases had no gene match. The CDR3 is 16 amino acids. The germline gives CDR1 SGHTA, CDR2 FQGNSA. CDR3 sequence reads: CASSLGQTSGQETQYF. The CDR3 coding sequence is TGTGCCAGCAGCTTAGGGCAAACTAGCGGGCAAGAGACCCAGTACTTC.

This clone was seen more than once but under ten times. The chain uses TRBV7-3 and TRBJ2-5; D call uncertain. CDR1 is SGHTA, CDR2 FQGTGA, per germline. Trimming took off 5 bases at V and 4 bases at J, with 14 bases between the two ends. This CDR3 has 14 residues. CDR3 sequence: CASSRRAGRETQYF. DNA of the CDR3: TGTGCCAGCAGCCGAAGAGCAGGCCGAGAGACCCAGTACTTC.

This clone was detected only a few times. J is TRBJ2-5 and V is TRBV5-1; D possibly corresponds to TRBD1 (5 bases). Trimming took 0 bases from V and 5 from J, leaving 14 bases between them. This CDR3 region has 15 residues. CDR1 is SGHRS, CDR2 YFSETQ, per germline. The DNA of the CDR3 is TGCGCCAGCAGCTTGGGTTTGGCAGGGTTCGAGACCCAGTACTTC. Its translation: CASSLGLAGFETQYF.

The chain couples TRBV11-2 to TRBJ2-7; D remains unclear. Germline V gene data show CDR1 as SGHAT and CDR2 as FQNNGV. Trimming removed 2 bases at V and 0 bases at J, with 8 bases between. This CDR3 is built from 14 residues. The CDR3 here is CASSLTGSSYEQYF. In nucleotides, the CDR3 is TGTGCCAGCAGCTTAACGGGCAGCTCCTACGAGCAGTACTTC.

The chain couples TRBV2 to TRBJ2-1; 8 nucleotides align to TRBD1. Germline assignment: CDR1 SNHLY and CDR2 FYNNEI. This CDR3 is built from 14 residues. V lost 8 bases and J lost 0; bases outside the gene matches: 3. The CDR3 is CASGGQGSYNEQFF. CDR3 nucleotides: TGTGCCAGCGGAGGACAGGGCTCCTACAATGAGCAGTTCTTC.

This clone appeared a few times. CDR3 sequence: CASSQTSGRGNEQFF. The CDR3 nucleotides read TGCGCCAGCAGCCAGACTAGCGGGAGAGGGAATGAGCAGTTCTTC. This chain joins TRBV5-1 and TRBJ2-1, with TRBD2 identical over 12 bases. J was trimmed by 7 bases and V by 4 bases; bases with no gene match: 6. Germline loops: CDR1 SGHRS, CDR2 YFSETQ. The CDR3 consists of 15 residues.

V and J are TRBV5-1 and TRBJ2-7; 9 nucleotides agree with TRBD1. The V gene end was trimmed by 1 base and the J gene end by 3 bases; junction bases not matched to a gene: 5. The CDR3 loop spans 15 amino acids. CDR1 is SGHRS and CDR2 is YFSETQ in the germline V gene. This chain's CDR3 is CASSLLGQGNYEQYF. The CDR3 nucleotides are TGCGCCAGCAGCTTGTTGGGACAGGGAAACTACGAGCAGTACTTC.

This clone was detected only a few times. The rearrangement links TRBV19 to TRBJ2-7; D remains unclear. Between the trimmed V and J ends, which lost 8 bases and 7 bases, there was a span of 15 bases. This CDR3 is built from 12 residues. The germline V gene encodes CDR1 LNHDA and CDR2 SQIVND (reference sequence). The CDR3 DNA reads as TGTGCCAGTTCCCTCAAGGGTGGAGAGCAGTACTTC. As protein: CASSLKGGEQYF. Full variable domain (rest looked up from reference TRBV19 and TRBJ2-7): DGGITQSPKYLFRKEGQNVTLSCEQNLNHDAMYWYRQDPGQGLRLIYYSQIVNDFQKGDIAEGYSVSREKKESFPLTVTSAQKNPTAFYLCASSLKGGEQYFGPGTRLTVT.

Note on this clone: Other DNA sequences in this specimen translate into the identical CDR3. V and J are TRBV19 and TRBJ2-4; 7 bases fit TRBD2. The trim removed 5 bases at V and 1 base at J, leaving 8 bases unmatched. In germline, CDR1 is LNHDA, CDR2 SQIVND (reference sequence). The CDR3 runs 16 residues. The CDR3 is CASSSRLALAKNIQYF. The CDR3 DNA follows: TGTGCCAGTAGTTCCCGACTAGCTCTGGCCAAAAACATTCAGTACTTC.

In its sample, this clone was seen many times. This sequence joins TRBV29-1 and TRBJ2-5; D not certain. Trimming pared 6 bases from V and 3 bases from J, leaving 11 bases between. There are 12 residues in the CDR3. The germline V gene encodes CDR1 SQVTM and CDR2 ANQGSEA. The DNA for the CDR3 is TGCAGCGTGGGAACGGAGAAAGAGACCCAGTACTTC. Translated: CSVGTEKETQYF.

V and J are TRBV7-2 and TRBJ2-5, with D perhaps matching TRBD2 (7 bases). V was shortened by 3 bases and J by 2 bases, with 16 bases between the two germline ends. Germline CDR1 SGHTA, CDR2 FQGNSA. This CDR3 has 16 amino acids. CDR3 amino acids: CASSFWAGAGQETQYF. Here the CDR3 DNA reads TGTGCCAGCAGCTTTTGGGCGGGGGCTGGACAAGAGACCCAGTACTTC.

V gene TRBV7-2 combines with J gene TRBJ2-1; D remains ambiguous. The germline CDR1 and CDR2 sequences are SGHTA and FQGNSA. The CDR3 extends over 12 amino acids. The V end was cut by 6 bases, the J end by 7 bases, with 10 bases between. The CDR3: CASSGDTNEQFF. As DNA, the CDR3 is TGTGCCAGCAGTGGAGACACGAATGAGCAGTTCTTC. The variable domain in full, with the rest retrieved from reference TRBV7-2 and TRBJ2-1, is GAGVSQSPSNKVTEKGKDVELRCDPISGHTALYWYRQSLGQGLEFLIYFQGNSAPDKSGLPSDRFSAERTGGSVSTLTIQRTQQEDSAVYLCASSGDTNEQFFGPGTRLTVL.

This clone has more than one count but fewer than ten. The chain has TRBV4-1 and TRBJ2-1, with D perhaps TRBD1 (6 bases). Trimming left V 1 base short and J 5 bases short, with 15 bases between. The CDR3 totals 16 residues. Germline CDR1 MGHRA, CDR2 YSYEKL. CDR3 DNA: TGCGCCAGCAGCCAAGTTTTTAGGACAGCTAACAATGAGCAGTTCTTC. It is translated as CASSQVFRTANNEQFF.

The V and J genes are TRBV4-1 and TRBJ2-4; D unclear. V lost 2 bases and J lost 8, with 13 bases in between. The CDR3 runs to 14 residues. Germline V lookup: CDR1 MGHRA, CDR2 YSYEKL. The CDR3 spells CASSQLPGRYIQYF. The DNA for the CDR3 is TGCGCCAGCAGCCAACTCCCAGGCCGATACATTCAGTACTTC.

V and J are TRBV23-1 and TRBJ2-7; TRBD1 is a possible D gene (5 bases). TRBV23-1 is an ORF; its function is uncertain. The ends were cut back, 4 bases at V and 7 bases at J, with 14 bases in the middle. The CDR3 sequence is 13 residues long. The CDR3 nucleotides are TGCGCCAGCAGTCCCGGCAGGGCGTGGGAGCAGTACGTC. This sequence encodes CASSPGRAWEQYV.

This clone turned up a few times. DNA of the CDR3: TGTGCCAGCACCTCGGACAGGGTCAATGAGCAGTTCTTC. Translating gives CASTSDRVNEQFF. V and J are TRBV25-1 and TRBJ2-1; 8 bases are shared with TRBD1. CDR3 size: 13 residues. Germline lookup yields CDR1 MGHDK and CDR2 SYGVNS. V lost 7 bases, J lost 6 bases, and 5 bases stayed unmatched.

The chain combines TRBV30 with TRBJ1-3; tentatively, D is TRBD1 (5 bases). This CDR3 region has 15 residues. V lost 4 bases and J lost 1, with 14 bases in between. Germline V gives CDR1 GTSNPN, CDR2 SVGIG (reference sequence). CDR3 amino acids: CAWTPGIPSGNTIYF. The DNA for the CDR3 is TGTGCCTGGACCCCAGGGATACCTTCTGGAAACACCATATATTTT.

The chain links TRBV5-1 to TRBJ2-2; D is perhaps TRBD1 (6 bases). CDR1 and CDR2 from the germline V gene are SGHRS and YFSETQ. The CDR3 has 14 amino acids. The V end was cut by 4 bases, the J end by 4 bases, with 11 bases between. CDR3 in amino acids: CASSTSGVTGELFF. The CDR3 DNA is TGCGCCAGCAGCACCTCAGGGGTCACCGGGGAGCTGTTTTTT.

This chain links TRBV11-2 with TRBJ1-2; no clear D. Germline V gene sequence: CDR1 SGHAT, CDR2 FQNNGV. The CDR3 contains 13 residues. Trimming pared 3 bases from V and 5 bases from J, leaving 10 bases between. As DNA, the CDR3 is TGTGCCAGCAGCTTCGACGGCCGGTATGGCTACACCTTC. Residues: CASSFDGRYGYTF.

This clone occurred a few times. The chain has TRBV7-9 and TRBJ2-1; TRBD2 matches at 7 bases. Unmatched junction bases numbered 4, after V lost 5 bases and J lost 0 bases. The CDR3 is 15 residues long. CDR1 is SEHNR and CDR2 is FQNEAQ in the germline V gene (reference sequence). CDR3 DNA sequence: TGTGCCAGCAGCCCCCGCGGGAGCTCCTACAATGAGCAGTTCTTC. Translated: CASSPRGSSYNEQFF.

This clone showed up just a few times. The CDR3 is CASNIRTYEQYF. Written as DNA, the CDR3 is TGTGCCAGCAACATAAGGACATACGAGCAGTACTTC. This rearrangement joins TRBV2 to TRBJ2-7, with D possibly being TRBD1 (5 bases). V lost 7 bases and J 4 bases, leaving 11 bases between the germline ends. The CDR3 covers 12 residues. The germline gives CDR1 SNHLY, CDR2 FYNNEI. Based on the CDR3 plus reference TRBV2 and TRBJ2-7, the full variable domain is EPEVTQTPSHQVTQMGQEVILRCVPISNHLYFYWYRQILGQKVEFLVSFYNNEISEKSEIFDDQFSVERPDGSNFTLKIRSTKLEDSAMYFCASNIRTYEQYFGPGTRLTVT.

The chain combines TRBV23-1 with TRBJ1-5, with TRBD1 identical over 8 bases. TRBV23-1 qualifies as an ORF whose function is uncertain. This CDR3 contains 16 residues. V was clipped by 3 bases and J by 4 bases; unmatched bases: 8. The CDR3 loop reads CASSQGTGRFNQPQHF. CDR3 nucleotide sequence: TGCGCCAGCAGTCAGGGGACAGGAAGATTTAATCAGCCCCAGCATTTT.

This clone came up many times. This chain's CDR3 is CASSLEWGNEQFF. The CDR3 DNA follows: TGTGCCAGCAGCTTAGAATGGGGCAATGAGCAGTTCTTC. The chain uses TRBV7-9 and TRBJ2-1; D call uncertain. V was trimmed by 1 base and J by 6 bases, leaving 7 bases between them. The CDR3 spans 13 residues. Per the germline V gene, CDR1 is SEHNR and CDR2 is FQNEAQ (reference sequence).

CDR3 protein: CASSSTPGTYGYTF. The CDR3 nucleotides read TGTGCCAGCAGCTCAACCCCAGGAACCTATGGCTACACCTTC. The genes are TRBV9 and TRBJ1-2; D gene ambiguous. There are 14 residues in the CDR3. V gave up 4 bases and J gave up 4 bases, with 14 bases separating them. The germline V gene encodes CDR1 SGDLS and CDR2 YYNGEE.

Points on this clone: A junction end diverges from the germline sequence, so it may reflect a read error. This chain uses TRBV9 with TRBJ2-1; 10 nucleotides match TRBD2. This CDR3 has 16 amino acids. Per germline, CDR1 SGDLS and CDR2 YYNGEE. The CDR3 spells CASSAPGLASSNEQFF. Written as DNA, the CDR3 is TGTGCCAGCAGCGCCCCGGGACTAGCGTCCTCCAATGAGCAGTTCTTC.

There are a few counts of this clone. Different DNA sequences within this sample yield the same CDR3. V usage is TRBV9 and J usage is TRBJ2-5, with D hard to call. The CDR3 runs 14 residues. CDR1 is SGDLS, CDR2 YYNGEE, per germline. The V and J ends lost 7 bases and 0 bases respectively, with 13 bases between them. The DNA for the CDR3 is TGTGCCAGCTCCCGAGGCGGCTACCAAGAGACCCAGTACTTC. Amino acids: CASSRGGYQETQYF.

The CDR3 sequence: CASSLHAGGTYNEQFF. The CDR3 nucleotides are TGTGCCAGCAGCTTACACGCAGGGGGAACCTACAATGAGCAGTTCTTC. J is TRBJ2-1 and V is TRBV7-3; 7 bases agree with TRBD1. V shed 2 bases and J 2 bases; nucleotides not matched to a gene: 6. Germline CDR1 reads SGHTA; CDR2 reads FQGTGA. The CDR3 totals 16 residues.